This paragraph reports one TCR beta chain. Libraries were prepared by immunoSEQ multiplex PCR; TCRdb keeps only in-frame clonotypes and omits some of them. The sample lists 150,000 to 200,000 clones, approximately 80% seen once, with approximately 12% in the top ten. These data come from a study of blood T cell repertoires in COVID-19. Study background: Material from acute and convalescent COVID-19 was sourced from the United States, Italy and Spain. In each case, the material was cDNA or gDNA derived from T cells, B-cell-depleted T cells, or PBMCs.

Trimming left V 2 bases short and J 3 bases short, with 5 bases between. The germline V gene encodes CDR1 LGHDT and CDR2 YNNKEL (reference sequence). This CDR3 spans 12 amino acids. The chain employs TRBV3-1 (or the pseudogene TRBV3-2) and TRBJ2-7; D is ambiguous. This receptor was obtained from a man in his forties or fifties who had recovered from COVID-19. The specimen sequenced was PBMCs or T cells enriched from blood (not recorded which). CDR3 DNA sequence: TGTGCCAGCAGCCAATCGGGCTACGAGCAGTACTTC. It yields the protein CASSQSGYEQYF.